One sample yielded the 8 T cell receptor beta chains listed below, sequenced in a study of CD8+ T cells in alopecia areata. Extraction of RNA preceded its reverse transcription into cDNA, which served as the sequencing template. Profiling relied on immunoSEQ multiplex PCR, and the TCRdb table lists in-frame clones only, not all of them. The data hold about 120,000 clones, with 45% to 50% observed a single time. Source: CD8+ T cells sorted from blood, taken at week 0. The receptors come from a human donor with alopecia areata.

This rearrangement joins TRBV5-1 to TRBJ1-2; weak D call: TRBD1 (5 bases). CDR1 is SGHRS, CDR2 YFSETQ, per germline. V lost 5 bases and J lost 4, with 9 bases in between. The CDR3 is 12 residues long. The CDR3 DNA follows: TGCGCCAGCAGAAGCGACAGCTATGGCTACACCTTC. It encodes CASRSDSYGYTF.

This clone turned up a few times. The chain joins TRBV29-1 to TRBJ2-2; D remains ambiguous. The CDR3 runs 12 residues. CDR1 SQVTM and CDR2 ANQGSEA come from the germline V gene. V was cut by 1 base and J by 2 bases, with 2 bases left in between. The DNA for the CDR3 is TGCAGCGTTGAAGGAAACACCGGGGAGCTGTTTTTT. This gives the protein CSVEGNTGELFF.

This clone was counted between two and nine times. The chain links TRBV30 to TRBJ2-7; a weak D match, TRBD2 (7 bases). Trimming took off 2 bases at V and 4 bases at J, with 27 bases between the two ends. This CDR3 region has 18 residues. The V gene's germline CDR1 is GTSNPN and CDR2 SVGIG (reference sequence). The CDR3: CAWSSWGGDGSKWYEQYF. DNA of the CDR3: TGTGCCTGGAGTTCGTGGGGGGGCGATGGGTCAAAGTGGTACGAGCAGTACTTC.

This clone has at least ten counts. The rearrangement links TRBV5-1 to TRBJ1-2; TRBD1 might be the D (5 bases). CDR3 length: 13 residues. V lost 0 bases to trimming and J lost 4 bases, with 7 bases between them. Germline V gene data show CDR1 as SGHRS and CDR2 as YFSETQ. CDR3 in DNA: TGCGCCAGCAGCTTGGGGACACTCTATGGCTACACCTTC. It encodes CASSLGTLYGYTF. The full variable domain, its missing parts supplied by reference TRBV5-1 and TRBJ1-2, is KAGVTQTPRYLIKTRGQQVTLSCSPISGHRSVSWYQQTPGQGLQFLFEYFSETQRNKGNFPGRFSGRQFSNSRSEMNVSTLELGDSALYLCASSLGTLYGYTFGSGTRLTVV.

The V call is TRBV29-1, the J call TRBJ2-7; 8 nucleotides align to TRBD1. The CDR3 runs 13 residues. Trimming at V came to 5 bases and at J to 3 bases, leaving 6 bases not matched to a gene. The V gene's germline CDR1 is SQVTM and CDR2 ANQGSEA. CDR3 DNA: TGCAGCGTTTATGGGACAGGCCGCTACGAGCAGTACTTC. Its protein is CSVYGTGRYEQYF.

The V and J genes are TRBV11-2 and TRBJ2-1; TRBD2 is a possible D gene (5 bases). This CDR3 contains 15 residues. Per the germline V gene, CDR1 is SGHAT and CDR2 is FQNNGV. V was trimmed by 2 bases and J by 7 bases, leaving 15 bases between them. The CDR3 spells CASSLREPPGNEQFF. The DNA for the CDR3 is TGTGCCAGCAGCTTAAGGGAACCTCCGGGGAATGAGCAGTTCTTC.

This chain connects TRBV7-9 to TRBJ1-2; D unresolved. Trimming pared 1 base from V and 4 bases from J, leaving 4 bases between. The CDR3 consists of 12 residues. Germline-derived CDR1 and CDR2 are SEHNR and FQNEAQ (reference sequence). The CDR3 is CASSLGSYGYTF. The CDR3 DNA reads TGTGCCAGCAGCTTAGGCTCCTATGGCTACACCTTC.

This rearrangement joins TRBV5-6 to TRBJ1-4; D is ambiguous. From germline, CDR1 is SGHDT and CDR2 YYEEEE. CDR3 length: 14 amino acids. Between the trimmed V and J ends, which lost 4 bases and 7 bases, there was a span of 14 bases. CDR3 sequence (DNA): TGTGCCAGCAGCCCAGGAGGCCTTGTTGAAAAACTGTTTTTT. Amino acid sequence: CASSPGGLVEKLFF.